The 29 T cell receptor beta chains given below trace back to one sample, sequenced in a study of response to subunit inactivated influenza vaccine. TCRdb independently ran MiXCR on the RT-PCR reads; one entry per CDR3 protein. The table shows about 700,000 distinct CDR3 sequences, with around a sixth occurring only once. Material: PBMCs from blood, obtained about 13 days after vaccination. Receptors were obtained from a man in his fifties or sixties who received an inactivated influenza vaccine.

The gene calls are TRBV7-2 and TRBJ2-5, with 8 bases matching TRBD2. With 4 bases clipped from V and 2 bases from J, the junction kept 9 bases outside the gene matches. The CDR3 is 16 amino acids. The germline V gene encodes CDR1 SGHTA and CDR2 FQGNSA. The CDR3, as DNA: TGTGCCAGCAGCTCCCTTAGCGGGACCCTACAAGAGACCCAGTACTTC. The encoded protein is CASSSLSGTLQETQYF. Full variable domain (remainder filled in from reference TRBV7-2 and TRBJ2-5): GAGVSQSPSNKVTEKGKDVELRCDPISGHTALYWYRQSLGQGLEFLIYFQGNSAPDKSGLPSDRFSAERTGGSVSTLTIQRTQQEDSAVYLCASSSLSGTLQETQYFGPGTRLLVL.

Many counts were recorded for this clonotype. The chain joins TRBV5-1 to TRBJ2-1; D unclear. The CDR3 covers 13 residues. The V gene lost 0 bases and the J gene lost 9 bases, with 10 bases spanning the gap. CDR1 is SGHRS, CDR2 YFSETQ, per germline. The CDR3 spells CASSLAGRSEQFF. The CDR3 DNA follows: TGCGCCAGCAGCTTGGCCGGGCGATCTGAGCAGTTCTTC. The full variable domain, with the rest looked up from reference TRBV5-1 and TRBJ2-1, is KAGVTQTPRYLIKTRGQQVTLSCSPISGHRSVSWYQQTPGQGLQFLFEYFSETQRNKGNFPGRFSGRQFSNSRSEMNVSTLELGDSALYLCASSLAGRSEQFFGPGTRLTVL.

V usage is TRBV20-1 and J usage is TRBJ2-3, with D tentatively TRBD2 (5 bases). V was shortened by 6 bases and J by 5 bases, with 9 bases between the two germline ends. The germline V gene encodes CDR1 DFQATT and CDR2 SNEGSKA (reference sequence). This CDR3 spans 11 amino acids. CDR3 DNA: TGCAGTGCCGCCCGGGGAGATACGCAGTATTTT. It is translated as CSAARGDTQYF.

This clonotype has only a few counts. The rearrangement links TRBV6-2 or TRBV6-3 to TRBJ1-1; unclear D gene. The germline V gene encodes CDR1 MNHEY and CDR2 SVGEGT. V lost 3 bases and J 4 bases, leaving 12 bases between the germline ends. The CDR3 has 14 residues. The CDR3 coding sequence is TGTGCCAGCAGTTATTTTCGGGTTAGCACTGAAGCTTTCTTT. Its translation is CASSYFRVSTEAFF.

With regard to this clonotype: The junction shows a germline mismatch at one end, possibly a read error. V is TRBV20-1 and J is TRBJ2-3; the D is unclear. This CDR3 has 13 amino acids. Germline V gene lookup returns CDR1 DFQATT and CDR2 SNEGSKA (reference sequence). The DNA for the CDR3 is TGCAGTGCTGGAGAGGATAGCACAGATACGCAGTATTTT. This encodes CSAGEDSTDTQYF.

The chain employs TRBV5-1 and TRBJ2-1, with 7 bases lining up with TRBD1. The V and J ends lost 0 bases and 3 bases, in that order; junction bases with no gene match: 9. The germline V gene encodes CDR1 SGHRS and CDR2 YFSETQ. This CDR3 comprises 17 residues. CDR3 residues: CASSLVGRGSLYNEQFF. CDR3 in DNA: TGCGCCAGCAGCTTGGTAGGCAGGGGGTCCCTCTACAATGAGCAGTTCTTC.

This sequence joins TRBV20-1 and TRBJ2-7; no clear D. Germline values: CDR1 DFQATT, CDR2 SNEGSKA (reference sequence). V lost 0 bases and J 4 bases, leaving 13 bases between the germline ends. The CDR3 totals 14 residues. The CDR3 loop is CSARDVGDLYEQYF. The CDR3 coding sequence is TGCAGTGCTAGAGATGTAGGCGACCTATACGAGCAGTACTTC.

V usage is TRBV6-2 or TRBV6-3 and J usage is TRBJ2-5; 8 bases map to TRBD2. The CDR3 contains 14 residues. J lost 5 bases, V lost 2 bases, and 4 bases had no gene match. Per germline, CDR1 MNHEY and CDR2 SVGEGT. This CDR3 is CASSYHGTRETQYF. Written as DNA, the CDR3 is TGTGCCAGCAGTTACCATGGGACTAGGGAGACCCAGTACTTC.

This CDR3 reads CASSLEVRRTFPTGELFF. CDR3 coding DNA: TGTGCCAGCAGCTTAGAGGTCAGAAGGACGTTTCCGACCGGGGAGCTGTTTTTT. The rearrangement uses TRBV11-2 and TRBJ2-2; D is ambiguous. The CDR3 runs to 18 residues. The V gene's germline CDR1 is SGHAT and CDR2 FQNNGV. Trimming left V 0 bases short and J 5 bases short, with 19 bases between.

Only a few counts were recorded for this clonotype. The rearrangement joins TRBV6-2 or TRBV6-3 to TRBJ2-1; no clear D. Trimming took off 2 bases at V and 4 bases at J, with 15 bases between the two ends. CDR1 and CDR2 from the germline V gene are MNHEY and SVGEGT. The CDR3 sequence is 16 residues long. The CDR3 region is CASSYEIKGRYNEQFF. The CDR3 DNA is TGTGCCAGCAGTTACGAAATAAAAGGACGGTACAATGAGCAGTTCTTC.

This clonotype has just a few counts. CDR3 sequence (DNA): TGTGCCAGCACCAAGACAGATAACTATGGCTACACCTTC. Translated, it gives CASTKTDNYGYTF. The chain joins TRBV2 to TRBJ1-2; possible D gene TRBD1, 5 bases. This CDR3 is 13 amino acids long. Trimming shortened V by 7 bases and J by 1 base, and 10 bases separated the two germline ends. Germline CDR1 is SNHLY and CDR2 is FYNNEI. The whole variable domain, filled in from reference TRBV2 and TRBJ1-2, reads EPEVTQTPSHQVTQMGQEVILRCVPISNHLYFYWYRQILGQKVEFLVSFYNNEISEKSEIFDDQFSVERPDGSNFTLKIRSTKLEDSAMYFCASTKTDNYGYTFGSGTRLTVV.

The chain is built from TRBV10-3 and TRBJ2-7; 11 nucleotides match TRBD1. The V segment lost 10 bases and the J segment 4 bases; nucleotides outside the gene matches: 9. The CDR3 consists of 14 residues. Germline assignment: CDR1 ENHRY and CDR2 SYGVKD. The CDR3 region is CASASRDRGYEQYF. CDR3 coding DNA: TGTGCCAGCGCCTCCCGGGACAGGGGGTACGAGCAGTACTTC.

This rearrangement joins TRBV29-1 to TRBJ2-7; 7 bases line up with TRBD1. This CDR3 is 12 amino acids long. CDR1 and CDR2 from the germline V gene are SQVTM and ANQGSEA. With 3 bases clipped from V and 5 bases from J, the junction kept 4 bases outside the gene matches. CDR3 coding DNA: TGCAGCGTTGAGGCCAGGGGGAACGAGCAGTACTTC. Its protein is CSVEARGNEQYF.

This clonotype has just a few counts. The chain combines TRBV5-5 with TRBJ1-6; D possibly corresponds to TRBD1 (5 bases). V lost 3 bases to trimming and J lost 9 bases, with 19 bases between them. CDR1 is SGHKS and CDR2 is YYEKEE in the germline V gene (reference sequence). This CDR3 comprises 16 residues. The CDR3 reads CASSYTPGLTTSPLHF. The CDR3 DNA sequence: TGTGCCAGCAGCTATACTCCGGGACTCACAACTTCACCCCTCCACTTT.

The CDR3 loop reads CASSLEGTGVYNEQFF. DNA of the CDR3: TGCGCCAGCAGCTTGGAGGGGACAGGGGTCTACAATGAGCAGTTCTTC. The chain links TRBV5-1 to TRBJ2-1, with 10 nucleotides matching TRBD1. The ends lost 0 bases at V and 3 bases at J; junction bases unmatched: 3. From germline, CDR1 is SGHRS and CDR2 YFSETQ. The CDR3 runs 16 residues.

This sequence joins TRBV30 and TRBJ2-5; 11 bases align to TRBD2. The ends lost 0 bases at V and 5 bases at J; junction bases unmatched: 17. Per the germline V gene, CDR1 is GTSNPN and CDR2 is SVGIG (reference sequence). This CDR3 is 19 amino acids long. Written as DNA, the CDR3 is TGTGCCTGGAGTGTAGTTGTTTATCGAGGACTAGCGGGTACTGAGACCCAGTACTTC. This translates into CAWSVVVYRGLAGTETQYF.

This clonotype occurred a few times. V is TRBV9 and J is TRBJ2-3; TRBD2 matches at 7 bases. The CDR3 extends over 15 amino acids. V lost 2 bases, J lost 0 bases, and 3 bases stayed unmatched. Looked up from germline, CDR1 is SGDLS and CDR2 is YYNGEE. The CDR3 coding sequence is TGTGCCAGCAGCGTGGGACTACCTAGCACAGATACGCAGTATTTT. Its protein is CASSVGLPSTDTQYF.

The V gene is TRBV12-3 or TRBV12-4, the J gene TRBJ2-3; 7 nucleotides line up with TRBD2. V was pared by 3 bases and J by 2 bases, with 2 bases of the junction left unmatched. The CDR3 covers 14 residues. The CDR3 here is CASSLTSLTDTQYF. The CDR3 coding sequence is TGTGCCAGCAGTTTGACTAGCCTCACAGATACGCAGTATTTT.

This clonotype was picked up a small number of times. This sequence joins TRBV20-1 and TRBJ2-5; 7 positions agree with TRBD2. J lost 3 bases, V lost 6 bases, and 7 bases had no gene match. Germline V gene lookup returns CDR1 DFQATT and CDR2 SNEGSKA (reference sequence). The CDR3 totals 13 residues. In DNA form, the CDR3 reads TGCAGTGCCCCTAGCGGAGTAAAAGAGACCCAGTACTTC. Its translation: CSAPSGVKETQYF.

The gene calls are TRBV29-1 and TRBJ2-7; 10 bases agree with TRBD2. Losses at the gene ends were 7 bases for V and 0 bases for J; bases not matched to a gene: 9. The CDR3 loop spans 15 amino acids. Germline-derived CDR1 and CDR2 are SQVTM and ANQGSEA. The CDR3 bases are TGCAGCGGGGGTCAAGCGGGGGGGACCTCCTACGAGCAGTACTTC. As protein: CSGGQAGGTSYEQYF.

This sequence joins TRBV7-2 and TRBJ1-1, with 7 positions matching TRBD1. Germline values: CDR1 SGHTA, CDR2 FQGNSA. V lost 4 bases to trimming and J lost 2 bases; unmatched junction nucleotides: 13. The CDR3 is 17 residues long. The CDR3 DNA follows: TGTGCCAGCAGCTCAGCCTGGACAGGTTACAGAAACACTGAAGCTTTCTTT. Residues: CASSSAWTGYRNTEAFF.

The count of this clonotype is one. V gene TRBV5-1 combines with J gene TRBJ1-2; 11 bases map to TRBD1. Germline V gene sequence: CDR1 SGHRS, CDR2 YFSETQ. CDR3 length: 15 residues. The V gene end was trimmed by 0 bases and the J gene end by 4 bases; junction bases not matched to a gene: 2. CDR3 sequence (DNA): TGCGCCAGCAGCTTGGAGGACAGGGGGCTCTATGGCTACACCTTC. This sequence encodes CASSLEDRGLYGYTF. Supplemented by reference TRBV5-1 and TRBJ1-2, the full variable domain reads KAGVTQTPRYLIKTRGQQVTLSCSPISGHRSVSWYQQTPGQGLQFLFEYFSETQRNKGNFPGRFSGRQFSNSRSEMNVSTLELGDSALYLCASSLEDRGLYGYTFGSGTRLTVV.

V and J are TRBV20-1 and TRBJ1-1; 7 bases are a match to TRBD1. The CDR3 spans 17 residues. The germline V gene has CDR1 DFQATT and CDR2 SNEGSKA (reference sequence). V was clipped by 1 base and J by 1 base; unmatched bases: 12. CDR3 in amino acids: CSARAVKGAGENTEAFF. CDR3 in DNA: TGCAGTGCTAGAGCAGTTAAGGGGGCCGGAGAGAACACTGAAGCTTTCTTT.

V is TRBV12-3 or TRBV12-4 and J is TRBJ1-6; tentatively, D is TRBD1 (5 bases). Trimming shortened V by 3 bases and J by 8 bases, and 8 bases separated the two germline ends. This CDR3 has 13 residues. The CDR3 is CASSFLGDSPLHF. The DNA of the CDR3 is TGTGCCAGCAGTTTTTTAGGGGATTCACCCCTCCACTTT.

The J gene is TRBJ2-1, the V gene TRBV6-2 or TRBV6-3; the D call may be TRBD1 or TRBD2 (6 bases each). The V end was cut by 6 bases, the J end by 2 bases, with 14 bases between. The CDR3 contains 15 residues. Germline CDR1 and CDR2: MNHEY and SVGEGT. DNA for the CDR3: TGTGCCAGCAGACCGACAGGAGGGACCTACAATGAGCAGTTCTTC. It encodes CASRPTGGTYNEQFF.

This chain uses TRBV27 with TRBJ2-7; 10 bases are a match to TRBD1. V lost 9 bases and J lost 3; bases outside the gene matches: 11. This CDR3 has 15 amino acids. Germline V lookup: CDR1 MNHEY, CDR2 SMNVEV (reference sequence). Written as DNA, the CDR3 is TGTGCCAGTTATACACGGACAGGGGGTAACTACGAGCAGTACTTC. Protein sequence: CASYTRTGGNYEQYF.

This clonotype was counted a few times. The V and J genes are TRBV4-3 and TRBJ2-7; no definite D call. Germline assignment: CDR1 LGHNA and CDR2 YSLEER. V was clipped by 5 bases and J by 1 base, with 12 bases between them. The CDR3 runs to 14 residues. CDR3 bases: TGCGCCAGCAGCGCCCTTCCGGATTCCTACGAGCAGTACTTC. As protein: CASSALPDSYEQYF.

This clonotype occurred a few times. The rearrangement uses TRBV12-3 or TRBV12-4 and TRBJ2-7; D unclear. The V end lost 3 bases, the J end lost 4 bases, and 13 bases lay between the germline ends. This CDR3 has 14 residues. The CDR3 here is CASSFQTSRYEQYF. CDR3 nucleotide sequence: TGTGCCAGCAGTTTTCAAACATCCCGGTACGAGCAGTACTTC.

This clonotype was counted ten times or more. The chain combines TRBV5-6 with TRBJ2-7; tentatively, D is TRBD2 (7 bases). CDR3 length: 14 residues. V was cut by 3 bases and J by 5 bases, with 15 bases left in between. Germline-derived CDR1 and CDR2 are SGHDT and YYEEEE. Here the CDR3 reads CASSSRGGAHEQYF. The CDR3 bases are TGTGCCAGCAGCTCAAGGGGGGGGGCCCACGAGCAGTACTTC.